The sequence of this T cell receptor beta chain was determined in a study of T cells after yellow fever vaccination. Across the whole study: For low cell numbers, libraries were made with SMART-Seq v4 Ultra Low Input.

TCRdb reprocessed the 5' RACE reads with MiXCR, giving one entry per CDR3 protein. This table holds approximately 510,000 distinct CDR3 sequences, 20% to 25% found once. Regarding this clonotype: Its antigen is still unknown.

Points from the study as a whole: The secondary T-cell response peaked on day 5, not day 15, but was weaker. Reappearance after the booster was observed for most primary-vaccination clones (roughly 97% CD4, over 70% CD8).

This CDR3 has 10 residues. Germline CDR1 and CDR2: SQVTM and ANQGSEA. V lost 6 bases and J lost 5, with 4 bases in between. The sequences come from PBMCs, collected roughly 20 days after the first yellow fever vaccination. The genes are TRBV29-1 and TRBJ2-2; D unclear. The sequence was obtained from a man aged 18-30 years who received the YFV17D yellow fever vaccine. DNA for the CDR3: TGCAGCGTCCGGACCGGGGAGCTGTTTTTT. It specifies CSVRTGELFF.